This T cell receptor (beta chain) was documented in a study of cytomegalovirus exposure and HLA in healthy donors. Comments on this clone: Its antigen is as yet unknown.

The study ran its PCR with 60 Vbeta and 13 Jbeta primers. Method: immunoSEQ multiplex PCR; TCRdb's copy keeps in-frame clones and lacks some. The profile covers approximately 200,000 clones, with about 80% appearing a single time and approximately 2% taken by the ten largest. Study conclusions and caveats: A later analysis showed HLA-associated TCR beta chains outstripping equally common others in clonal expansion. The classifier reportedly diagnosed cytomegalovirus status with high sensitivity and specificity.

Trimming left V 4 bases short and J 6 bases short, with 18 bases between. The CDR3 has 15 amino acids. The V gene's germline CDR1 is SGHDN and CDR2 FVKESK. This TCR came from a young woman in good health and CMV-seropositive. The rearrangement links TRBV14 to TRBJ2-5, with D maybe TRBD1 (5 bases). The sample comprised PBMCs. CDR3 amino acids: CASSPIGWGGQTQYF. DNA for the CDR3: TGTGCCAGCAGCCCTATCGGCTGGGGCGGTCAGACCCAGTACTTC. Supplemented by reference TRBV14 and TRBJ2-5, the full variable domain reads EAGVTQFPSHSVIEKGQTVTLRCDPISGHDNLYWYRRVMGKEIKFLLHFVKESKQDESGMPNNRFLAERTGGTYSTLKVQPAELEDSGVYFCASSPIGWGGQTQYFGPGTRLLVL.